The rows below give T cell receptor beta chains drawn from one sample of a study of read filtering for tumor transcriptome and immune sequencing. TCRdb ran MiXCR on the reads and lists one entry per CDR3 protein. The sample includes over 25,000 distinct CDR3 sequences, under 15% seen only once; the top ten take 35% to 50%. Material: a population of CD138-negative cells sorted from bone marrow. Source of these receptors: a donor aged 40 or over with multiple myeloma. Each CDR3 is given with its conserved first and last residue. The order of the fields is V gene, J gene, clone size, D gene, CDR3 protein, CDR3 DNA. D genes are given only for firm matches. Expanded clones get a size class; other rows say once, few or many, or leave the size out.

V gene: TRBV19
J gene: TRBJ2-1
clone size: many
D gene: TRBD2
CDR3 protein: CASSIGLAGGNEQFF
CDR3 DNA: TGTGCCAGTAGTATAGGACTAGCGGGAGGCAATGAGCAGTTCTTC

V gene: TRBV6-6
J gene: TRBJ2-7
clone size: many
D gene: TRBD2
CDR3 protein: CASSNLAGGNYEQYF
CDR3 DNA: TGTGCCAGCAGCAATCTAGCGGGAGGTAACTACGAGCAGTACTTC

V gene: TRBV11-3
J gene: TRBJ2-1
clone size: medium-sized
D gene: -
CDR3 protein: CASSQGSLSEQFF
CDR3 DNA: TGTGCCAGCAGCCAAGGGAGTTTAAGTGAGCAGTTCTTC

V gene: TRBV10-3
J gene: TRBJ2-7
clone size: many
D gene: TRBD2
CDR3 protein: CAISGVSGRSSYEQYF
CDR3 DNA: TGTGCCATCAGTGGGGTTAGCGGGCGCAGCTCCTACGAGCAGTACTTC

V gene: TRBV12-3/TRBV12-4
J gene: TRBJ1-5
clone size: many
D gene: TRBD1
CDR3 protein: CASNPTGESNQPQHF
CDR3 DNA: TGTGCCAGCAACCCGACAGGGGAGAGCAATCAGCCCCAGCATTTT

V gene: TRBV29-1
J gene: TRBJ2-7
clone size: many
D gene: TRBD2
CDR3 protein: CSVSPATSAYEQYF
CDR3 DNA: TGCAGCGTCTCCCCCGCGACTAGCGCCTACGAGCAGTACTTC

V gene: TRBV18
J gene: TRBJ2-1
clone size: -
D gene: TRBD1
CDR3 protein: CASSPPGTGVPNEQFF
CDR3 DNA: TGTGCCAGCTCACCACCCGGGACAGGGGTCCCCAATGAGCAGTTCTTC

V gene: TRBV5-1
J gene: TRBJ1-1
clone size: many
D gene: -
CDR3 protein: CASNPEPGLGGAFF
CDR3 DNA: TGCGCCAGCAACCCCGAGCCAGGGCTGGGTGGAGCTTTCTTT

V gene: TRBV5-1
J gene: TRBJ2-3
clone size: many
D gene: -
CDR3 protein: CASSLAPPGYTDTQYF
CDR3 DNA: TGCGCCAGCAGCCTCGCTCCCCCGGGCTACACAGATACGCAGTATTTT

V gene: TRBV11-1
J gene: TRBJ2-3
clone size: many
D gene: TRBD2
CDR3 protein: CASSPLATNTDTQYF
CDR3 DNA: TGTGCCAGCAGCCCACTAGCGACAAACACAGATACGCAGTATTTT

V gene: TRBV2
J gene: TRBJ2-1
clone size: few
D gene: TRBD2
CDR3 protein: CASRPGLAGGGEQSF
CDR3 DNA: TGTGCCAGCAGACCGGGACTAGCGGGAGGAGGTGAGCAGTCCTTC